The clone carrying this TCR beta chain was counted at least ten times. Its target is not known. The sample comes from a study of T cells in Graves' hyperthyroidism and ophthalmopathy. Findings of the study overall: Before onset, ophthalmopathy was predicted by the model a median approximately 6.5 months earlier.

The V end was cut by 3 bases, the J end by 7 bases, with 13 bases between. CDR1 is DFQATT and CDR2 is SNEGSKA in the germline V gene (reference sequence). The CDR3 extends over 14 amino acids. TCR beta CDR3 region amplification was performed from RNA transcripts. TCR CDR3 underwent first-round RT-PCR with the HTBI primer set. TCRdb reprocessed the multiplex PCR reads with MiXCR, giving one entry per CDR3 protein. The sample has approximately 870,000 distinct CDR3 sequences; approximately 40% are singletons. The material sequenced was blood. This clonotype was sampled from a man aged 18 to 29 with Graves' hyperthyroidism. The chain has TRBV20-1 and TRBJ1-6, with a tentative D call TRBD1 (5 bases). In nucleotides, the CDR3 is TGCAGTGCTAGTTACGGTTGGGGGAATTCACCCCTCCACTTT. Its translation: CSASYGWGNSPLHF.